This T cell receptor beta chain was observed in a study of blood T cells in healthy people across ages. Through a sample-barcoded 5' primer and a J-beta primer mix, a second PCR was run for 7 to 11 cycles. TCRdb ran MiXCR on the 5' RACE reads and lists one entry per CDR3 protein. The sample has fewer than 800,000 distinct CDR3 sequences; about 21% are singletons. This clonotype was seen a handful of times. The length of the CDR3 is 14 residues. The V and J ends lost 6 bases and 7 bases respectively, with 15 bases between them. This receptor was identified in a man between 70 and 80 years old in good health. The chain has TRBV12-3 or TRBV12-4 and TRBJ1-4; D is possibly TRBD1 (6 bases). The sequencing sample was made of blood. The CDR3 coding sequence is TGTGCCAGCAGCCTTCTGGGGGCGGGTGAAAAACTGTTTTTT. It yields the protein CASSLLGAGEKLFF.